This is a list of T cell receptor beta chains from one sample in a study of shared clonotypes between healthy human individuals. Clones were sequenced by immunoSEQ multiplex PCR, and TCRdb holds only the in-frame ones, with some missing. The repertoire consists of hundreds of thousands of clones, with approximately 97% occurring once and the leading ten covering about 0.057%. Sequencing used naive CD4+ T cells sorted from blood. Source of these receptors: a woman in her 30s in good health. CDR3s include the opening cysteine and the closing phenylalanine or tryptophan. The D gene is left open where the match is weak. Clone sizes are given selectively: once, few, many, or a class where the clone is expanded.

TGTGCCAGCAGTTCGGGGGGACAGAACTATGGCTACACCTTC	CASSSGGQNYGYTF	.	TRBV6-5	TRBJ1-2	TRBD1
TGTGCCAGCAGCTTACTTTCGGGGGGTGGCCCCGCCTACAATGAGCAGTTCTTC	CASSLLSGGGPAYNEQFF	.	TRBV7-3	TRBJ2-1	TRBD2
TGTGCCAGCAGCGCACAGGGGAACACTGAAGCTTTCTTT	CASSAQGNTEAFF	.	TRBV2	TRBJ1-1	.
TGTGCCAGCAGCGCAACGACCGGGACTAGCGTCCACGAGCAGTACTTC	CASSATTGTSVHEQYF	.	TRBV9	TRBJ2-7	TRBD2
TGCGCCAGCAGCCAAGATCGATCGACAGGGGTACTTCTAGCGGGATTTTACGAGCAGTACTTC	CASSQDRSTGVLLAGFYEQYF	.	TRBV4-1	TRBJ2-7	.
TGTGCCATTAGCGAGGGGGGGTATACGCAGTATTTT	CAISEGGYTQYF	.	TRBV6-1	TRBJ2-3	.
TGTGCCAGCAGTTTGCGGGGCACCGGGGAGCTGTTTTTT	CASSLRGTGELFF	once	TRBV6-5	TRBJ2-2	.
TGTGCCAGCAGTCCCCGGGACAGATCGAACACTGAAGCTTTCTTT	CASSPRDRSNTEAFF	once	TRBV27	TRBJ1-1	TRBD1
TGCGCCAGCAGCTTGAGGCAGGGGAGGAACGAGCAGTACTTC	CASSLRQGRNEQYF	.	TRBV5-1	TRBJ2-7	.
TGCGCCAGCAGCTGGAATTCAGGGGACTACGAGCAGTACTTC	CASSWNSGDYEQYF	once	TRBV5-1	TRBJ2-7	.
TGTGCCAGCAGGGCGGTGGGAGTACTCACTGAAGCTTTCTTT	CASRAVGVLTEAFF	.	TRBV6-1	TRBJ1-1	.
TGTGCCAGCAGCCCGTACGGGTTGAACACTGAAGCTTTCTTT	CASSPYGLNTEAFF	.	TRBV11-2	TRBJ1-1	.
TGTGCCAGCAGTCCCCCGGGACAGGGGTACAATGAGCAGTTCTTC	CASSPPGQGYNEQFF	once	TRBV28	TRBJ2-1	TRBD1
TGTGCCAGCCGATATTATGGCTACACCTTC	CASRYYGYTF	.	TRBV6-1	TRBJ1-2	.
TGTGCCGGGGGGACTAGCGCTACCTACGAGCAGTACTTC	CAGGTSATYEQYF	.	TRBV6-1	TRBJ2-7	TRBD2
TGCGCCAGCAGCCAAGGGACAGGGAGAGGAAGCAATCAGCCCCAGCATTTT	CASSQGTGRGSNQPQHF	.	TRBV4-1	TRBJ1-5	TRBD1
TGTGCCAGCAGCTTAAAGCGGGAGGTGAAAGAGACCCAGTACTTC	CASSLKREVKETQYF	.	TRBV7-9	TRBJ2-5	TRBD2
TGCGCCAGCAGTGAGTCGGGGGATTCTGGAAACACCATATATTTT	CASSESGDSGNTIYF	.	TRBV10-1	TRBJ1-3	.
TGTGCCAGCAGCTCGAGAACAGGGGAGTACGGTGAAGCTTTCTTT	CASSSRTGEYGEAFF	.	TRBV11-1	TRBJ1-1	TRBD1
TGTGCCAGCAGTAATCCTCAGGGGGACTATGGCTACACCTTC	CASSNPQGDYGYTF	.	TRBV28	TRBJ1-2	TRBD1
TGTGCCAGCAGTCTCACCTCGGATCATCAGCCCCAGCATTTT	CASSLTSDHQPQHF	.	TRBV28	TRBJ1-5	.
TGTGCCAGCAGTTTATATCTCGGGACTAGCGGGAGAGATACGCAGTATTTT	CASSLYLGTSGRDTQYF	.	TRBV28	TRBJ2-3	TRBD2
TGTGCCAGTAGTATAGGACCTGGGGGGCCCATAGAGCCCCAGCATTTT	CASSIGPGGPIEPQHF	few	TRBV19	TRBJ1-5	.
TGTGCCAGCTTGAGTCTCGGCGGTGAACAGTACTTC	CASLSLGGEQYF	.	TRBV6-5	TRBJ2-7	.
TGTGCCTGGGCCCCCATGGGGGATGAGCAGTTCTTC	CAWAPMGDEQFF	.	TRBV30	TRBJ2-1	.